One and the same sample provided the 16 T cell receptor beta chains below, sequenced in a study of blood T cell repertoires in COVID-19 (dated by TCRdb to between 2020 and 2021). The library was produced with the immunoSEQ multiplex PCR assay. In TCRdb, the immuneACCESS table is reduced to in-frame sequences with V and J assigned. These tables do not hold every clone; where another copy was compared, an unresolved V gene accounts for under half, and the others remain unexplained. The sample profile shows 100,000 to 150,000 clones; under 85% of them were found once. 10% to 15% of the sample is taken by the ten largest. The sequenced sample was peripheral blood. All receptors come from a man between 60 and 75 years old with acute or convalescent COVID-19.

This chain joins TRBV28 and TRBJ2-7; TRBD1 matches 8 bases. The V gene's germline CDR1 is MDHEN and CDR2 SYDVKM. The J segment lost 3 bases and the V segment lost 4 bases, leaving 11 bases of the junction unmatched. The CDR3 covers 16 residues. The CDR3 sequence is CASSSIRDRILYEQYF. Written as DNA, the CDR3 is TGTGCCAGCAGTTCGATCCGGGACAGGATCCTCTACGAGCAGTACTTC.

This chain connects TRBV18 to TRBJ2-7, with TRBD1 as a possible D gene (6 bases). Looked up from germline, CDR1 is KGHSH and CDR2 is LQKENI. This CDR3 contains 15 residues. Trimming took off 2 bases at V and 3 bases at J, with 14 bases between the two ends. The chain's CDR3 is CASSPSDTDSYEQYF. The DNA of the CDR3 is TGTGCCAGCTCACCATCGGATACGGACAGCTACGAGCAGTACTTC.

CDR3 coding DNA: TGTGCTAGTGGTTTGGTAACTTACCGCGACAGGGAATTCCGGAACACTGAAGCTTTCTTT. This translates into CASGLVTYRDREFRNTEAFF. This sequence joins TRBV12-5 and TRBJ1-1; TRBD1 matches at 7 bases. V lost 0 bases and J lost 1; bases outside the gene matches: 17. The CDR3 covers 20 residues. Germline V gene sequence: CDR1 LGHNT, CDR2 FRNRAP.

V is TRBV4-1 and J is TRBJ2-2; 12 bases line up with TRBD2. Germline V gives CDR1 MGHRA, CDR2 YSYEKL. There are 16 residues in the CDR3. V lost 5 bases to trimming and J lost 4 bases; unmatched junction nucleotides: 5. The CDR3 loop is CASSTLAGGPTGELFF. DNA of the CDR3: TGCGCCAGCAGCACGCTAGCGGGAGGGCCCACCGGGGAGCTGTTTTTT.

This clone was observed a few times. V is TRBV5-1 and J is TRBJ2-7, with 7 bases aligning to TRBD1. This CDR3 contains 17 residues. Germline V gene lookup returns CDR1 SGHRS and CDR2 YFSETQ. V was clipped by 0 bases and J by 0 bases; unmatched bases: 9. The CDR3 DNA sequence: TGCGCCAGCAGCTTGGGACAGGGATTTCGGAGCTCCTACGAGCAGTACTTC. It codes for CASSLGQGFRSSYEQYF. The full variable domain, its missing parts supplied by reference TRBV5-1 and TRBJ2-7, is KAGVTQTPRYLIKTRGQQVTLSCSPISGHRSVSWYQQTPGQGLQFLFEYFSETQRNKGNFPGRFSGRQFSNSRSEMNVSTLELGDSALYLCASSLGQGFRSSYEQYFGPGTRLTVT.

The chain couples TRBV10-2 to TRBJ2-3, with unresolved D. The CDR3 loop spans 12 amino acids. Per the germline V gene, CDR1 is WSHSY and CDR2 is SAAADI. Trimming pared 6 bases from V and 0 bases from J, leaving 4 bases between. For the CDR3, the DNA is TGCGCCAGCAGCCCTAGCACAGATACGCAGTATTTT. It specifies CASSPSTDTQYF.

The rearrangement links TRBV5-1 to TRBJ1-3, with 7 bases fitting TRBD1. Germline values: CDR1 SGHRS, CDR2 YFSETQ. Unmatched junction bases numbered 5, after V lost 0 bases and J lost 2 bases. The CDR3 length is 16 residues. CDR3 nucleotides: TGCGCCAGCAGCTTGGCGACAGGGTTCCCTGGAAACACCATATATTTT. Its translation: CASSLATGFPGNTIYF.

V usage is TRBV5-4 and J usage is TRBJ1-1; TRBD1 aligns across 10 bases. This CDR3 contains 15 residues. J was trimmed by 0 bases and V by 4 bases; bases with no gene match: 3. Looked up from germline, CDR1 is SGHNT and CDR2 is YYREEE (reference sequence). The DNA of the CDR3 is TGTGCCAGCAGCCCGGGACAGGGGTTGAACACTGAAGCTTTCTTT. The encoded protein is CASSPGQGLNTEAFF.

The rearrangement links TRBV7-2 to TRBJ2-1; 14 bases match TRBD2. V shed 3 bases and J 13 bases; nucleotides not matched to a gene: 11. The CDR3 is 16 amino acids. Looked up from germline, CDR1 is SGHTA and CDR2 is FQGNSA. Here the CDR3 DNA reads TGTGCCAGCAGCTTTAGTTCCGGGACTAGCGGGGGCAACCAGTTCTTC. This translates into CASSFSSGTSGGNQFF.

The chain couples TRBV12-5 to TRBJ1-3; D might be TRBD1 (6 bases). Trimming cost V 4 bases and J 0 bases, with 10 bases left between them. Germline lookup yields CDR1 LGHNT and CDR2 FRNRAP. The CDR3 runs 15 residues. The CDR3: CASGSGQLSGNTIYF. The CDR3 DNA reads TGTGCTAGTGGTTCTGGACAGCTCTCTGGAAACACCATATATTTT.

This clone was seen a single time. The chain joins TRBV2 to TRBJ2-1; 8 bases line up with TRBD2. The CDR3 length is 14 residues. Germline V lookup: CDR1 SNHLY, CDR2 FYNNEI. V dropped 7 bases and J dropped 5; count of bases not matched to a gene: 7. In DNA, the CDR3 is TGTGCCAGCAATAGCGGGAAGGGGAACAATGAGCAGTTCTTC. This gives the protein CASNSGKGNNEQFF.

The table lists this clone with a count of one. This chain links TRBV7-2 with TRBJ1-5; a possible D gene is TRBD1 (6 bases). The CDR3 sequence is 14 residues long. The germline V gene has CDR1 SGHTA and CDR2 FQGNSA. With 5 bases removed from V and 2 bases from J, the gap between germline ends came to 10 bases. The CDR3 region is CASSTRTGNQPQHF. CDR3 DNA sequence: TGTGCCAGCAGCACACGGACAGGCAATCAGCCCCAGCATTTT.

The chain employs TRBV18 and TRBJ2-2; TRBD1 aligns across 9 bases. Germline trimming cut 9 bases from V and 3 bases from J; bases unmatched to any gene: 11. The CDR3 is 16 amino acids. The V gene's germline CDR1 is KGHSH and CDR2 LQKENI. The DNA for the CDR3 is TGTGCCAGTGCCCGACAGGGGGAGAGGGACACCGGGGAGCTGTTTTTT. Its translation: CASARQGERDTGELFF.

This clone has just one count. The chain links TRBV25-1 to TRBJ2-2; 7 positions match TRBD2. The junction had 10 bases not matched to a gene; V was cut back by 9 bases and J by 3 bases. CDR3 length equals 15 residues. The germline V gene has CDR1 MGHDK and CDR2 SYGVNS. As DNA, the CDR3 is TGTGCCAGTACCTACTTAAGCGGGGACACCGGGGAGCTGTTTTTT. Amino acid sequence: CASTYLSGDTGELFF.

The sample holds many counts of this clone. Other nucleotide sequences in the sample specify the same CDR3. This chain links TRBV18 with TRBJ1-5, with TRBD1 matching over 8 bases. The J segment lost 6 bases and the V segment lost 6 bases, leaving 7 bases of the junction unmatched. Germline loops: CDR1 KGHSH, CDR2 LQKENI. This CDR3 is built from 14 residues. CDR3 region: CASSPTGAVQPQHF. In DNA form, the CDR3 reads TGTGCCAGCTCTCCGACAGGGGCGGTTCAGCCCCAGCATTTT. Supplemented by reference TRBV18 and TRBJ1-5, the full variable domain reads NAGVMQNPRHLVRRRGQEARLRCSPMKGHSHVYWYRQLPEEGLKFMVYLQKENIIDESGMPKERFSAEFPKEGPSILRIQQVVRGDSAAYFCASSPTGAVQPQHFGDGTRLSIL.

V gene TRBV5-6 combines with J gene TRBJ2-3; 7 bases map to TRBD1. CDR3 length equals 13 residues. CDR1 is SGHDT and CDR2 is YYEEEE in the germline V gene. The junction had 5 bases not matched to a gene; V was cut back by 7 bases and J by 3 bases. The CDR3 DNA sequence: TGTGCCAGCGAGAGGGGGCAGACAGATACGCAGTATTTT. As protein: CASERGQTDTQYF.